The rows below give T cell receptor beta chains drawn from one sample of a study of CD8+ T cells in alopecia areata. The protocol was immunoSEQ multiplex PCR, while the TCRdb copy is restricted to in-frame clones and leaves out a portion. The table lists hundreds of thousands of clones, roughly 63% of them singletons. The sample here was CD4+ T cells sorted from blood, taken at roughly week 53, from a patient treated with tofacitinib. Receptors originate from a human donor with alopecia areata. The CDR3 runs from the conserved cysteine through the conserved F or W. Each record gives: J gene, D gene, clone size, V gene, CDR3 protein, CDR3 DNA. A D gene is named only where the DNA matches it firmly. Expanded clones get a size class; other rows say once, few or many, or leave the size out.

j_call: TRBJ1-2; d_call: TRBD1; clone_size: NA; v_call: TRBV6-6; cdr3_aa: CASSSGTGSRYTF; cdr3_nt: TGTGCCAGCAGTTCCGGGACAGGGAGTAGGTACACCTTC
j_call: TRBJ2-5; d_call: TRBD2; clone_size: NA; v_call: TRBV9; cdr3_aa: CASSPGMTAGGLETQYF; cdr3_nt: TGTGCCAGCAGCCCTGGCATGACAGCGGGGGGGCTCGAGACCCAGTACTTC
j_call: TRBJ1-1; d_call: NA; clone_size: NA; v_call: TRBV29-1; cdr3_aa: CSVGVGGPNTEAFF; cdr3_nt: TGCAGCGTTGGGGTTGGCGGTCCGAACACTGAAGCTTTCTTT
j_call: TRBJ1-1; d_call: NA; clone_size: NA; v_call: TRBV7-9; cdr3_aa: CASSFPSNTEAFF; cdr3_nt: TGTGCCAGCAGCTTTCCCTCCAACACTGAAGCTTTCTTT
j_call: TRBJ1-6; d_call: NA; clone_size: NA; v_call: TRBV6-5; cdr3_aa: CASSYQVQVAAPLHF; cdr3_nt: TGTGCCAGCAGTTACCAAGTCCAGGTGGCGGCACCCCTCCACTTT
j_call: TRBJ2-7; d_call: TRBD2; clone_size: NA; v_call: TRBV27; cdr3_aa: CASTENVAGASEQYF; cdr3_nt: TGTGCCAGCACCGAAAACGTAGCGGGGGCCTCCGAGCAGTACTTC
j_call: TRBJ2-2; d_call: TRBD1; clone_size: NA; v_call: TRBV5-1; cdr3_aa: CASSSPGQGTSNTGELFF; cdr3_nt: TGCGCCAGCAGCTCACCGGGACAGGGGACCTCGAACACCGGGGAGCTGTTTTTT
j_call: TRBJ2-3; d_call: NA; clone_size: few; v_call: TRBV10-3; cdr3_aa: CAISESRTSTDTQYF; cdr3_nt: TGTGCCATCAGTGAGTCGAGGACTAGCACAGATACGCAGTATTTT
j_call: TRBJ1-2; d_call: TRBD1; clone_size: NA; v_call: TRBV5-1; cdr3_aa: CASSSLTGEYGYTF; cdr3_nt: TGCGCCAGCAGCTCCCTGACAGGGGAATATGGCTACACCTTC
j_call: TRBJ2-4; d_call: TRBD1; clone_size: few; v_call: TRBV5-1; cdr3_aa: CASSLDAGTGGNIQYF; cdr3_nt: TGCGCCAGCAGCTTGGACGCCGGGACAGGGGGCAACATTCAGTACTTC
j_call: TRBJ2-7; d_call: NA; clone_size: NA; v_call: TRBV6-5; cdr3_aa: CASSYSNGNEQYF; cdr3_nt: TGTGCCAGCAGTTACTCGAATGGGAACGAGCAGTACTTC
j_call: TRBJ1-5; d_call: NA; clone_size: NA; v_call: TRBV2; cdr3_aa: CASSDSVEEPQHF; cdr3_nt: TGTGCCAGCAGTGACAGCGTCGAGGAGCCCCAGCATTTT
j_call: TRBJ1-1; d_call: TRBD1; clone_size: once; v_call: TRBV9; cdr3_aa: CASSVAPPGTGGSEAFF; cdr3_nt: TGTGCCAGCAGCGTAGCACCTCCCGGGACAGGGGGCTCTGAAGCTTTCTTT
j_call: TRBJ2-4; d_call: NA; clone_size: NA; v_call: TRBV6-5; cdr3_aa: CASSLIGAGKNIQYF; cdr3_nt: TGTGCCAGCAGTTTGATCGGGGCGGGCAAAAACATTCAGTACTTC
j_call: TRBJ2-5; d_call: TRBD1; clone_size: NA; v_call: TRBV4-1; cdr3_aa: CASSQGLQGAEETQYF; cdr3_nt: TGCGCCAGCAGCCAAGGCTTACAGGGGGCTGAAGAGACCCAGTACTTC
j_call: TRBJ2-1; d_call: TRBD1; clone_size: NA; v_call: TRBV7-2; cdr3_aa: CASSSTGQGYNEQFF; cdr3_nt: TGTGCCAGCAGCTCTACGGGACAGGGATACAATGAGCAGTTCTTC
j_call: TRBJ1-5; d_call: NA; clone_size: NA; v_call: TRBV5-6; cdr3_aa: CASSFRSGGHQPQHF; cdr3_nt: TGTGCCAGCAGCTTTCGGAGTGGGGGACATCAGCCCCAGCATTTT
j_call: TRBJ1-2; d_call: NA; clone_size: NA; v_call: TRBV4-1; cdr3_aa: CASSQAAENADGYTF; cdr3_nt: TGCGCCAGCAGCCAAGCGGCGGAAAACGCCGATGGCTACACCTTC
j_call: TRBJ2-5; d_call: NA; clone_size: NA; v_call: TRBV4-2; cdr3_aa: CASSPGAAETQYF; cdr3_nt: TGTGCCAGCAGCCCGGGGGCCGCAGAGACCCAGTACTTC
j_call: TRBJ2-5; d_call: TRBD2; clone_size: few; v_call: TRBV5-1; cdr3_aa: CASSSPTSGGETQYF; cdr3_nt: TGCGCCAGCAGCTCACCAACTAGCGGGGGAGAGACCCAGTACTTC
j_call: TRBJ1-5; d_call: NA; clone_size: NA; v_call: TRBV27; cdr3_aa: CASSRLGIQAQHF; cdr3_nt: TGTGCCAGCAGTCGACTCGGGATCCAGGCCCAGCATTTT
j_call: TRBJ2-7; d_call: TRBD1; clone_size: few; v_call: TRBV7-2; cdr3_aa: CASSAGQGYGQYF; cdr3_nt: TGTGCCAGCAGCGCTGGACAGGGCTACGGGCAGTACTTC
j_call: TRBJ2-7; d_call: TRBD2; clone_size: NA; v_call: TRBV29-1; cdr3_aa: CSVEPGLAGRTYEQYF; cdr3_nt: TGCAGCGTTGAACCCGGACTAGCGGGGCGTACCTACGAGCAGTACTTC
j_call: TRBJ2-7; d_call: TRBD1; clone_size: NA; v_call: TRBV30; cdr3_aa: CAWSQVGQSYEQYF; cdr3_nt: TGTGCCTGGAGTCAGGTGGGACAGTCCTACGAGCAGTACTTC
j_call: TRBJ1-4; d_call: NA; clone_size: NA; v_call: TRBV15; cdr3_aa: CATSRGLAEKLFF; cdr3_nt: TGTGCCACCAGCAGAGGCCTAGCTGAAAAACTGTTTTTT